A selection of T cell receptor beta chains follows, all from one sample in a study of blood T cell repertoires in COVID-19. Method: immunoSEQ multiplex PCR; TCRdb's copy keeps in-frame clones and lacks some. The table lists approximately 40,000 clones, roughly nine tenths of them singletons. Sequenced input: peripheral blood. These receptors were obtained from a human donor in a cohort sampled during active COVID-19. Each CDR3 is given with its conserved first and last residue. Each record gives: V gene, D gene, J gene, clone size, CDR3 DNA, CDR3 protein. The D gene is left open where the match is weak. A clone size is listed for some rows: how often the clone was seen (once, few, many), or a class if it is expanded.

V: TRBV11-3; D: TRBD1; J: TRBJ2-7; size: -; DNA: TGTGCCAGCAGCCGGGACAGCTCCTACGAGCAGTACTTC; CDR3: CASSRDSSYEQYF
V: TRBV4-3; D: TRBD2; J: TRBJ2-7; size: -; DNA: TGCGCCAGCAGCCAAGACCCGGGACTAGCGGGAGCTTACTACGAGCAGTACTTC; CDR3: CASSQDPGLAGAYYEQYF
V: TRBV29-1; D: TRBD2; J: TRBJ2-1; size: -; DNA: TGCAGCGTGGGCCGTGGACTAGCGGGAGGTTACAATGAGCAGTTCTTC; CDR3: CSVGRGLAGGYNEQFF
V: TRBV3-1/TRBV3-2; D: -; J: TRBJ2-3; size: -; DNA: TGTGCCAGCAGCCAAGATGCGGATTTAGGATGGACAGATACGCAGTATTTT; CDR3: CASSQDADLGWTDTQYF
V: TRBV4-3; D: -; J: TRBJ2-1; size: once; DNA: TGCGCCAGCAGCCAAGACCTGACGGGGAGCTCCTACAATGAGCAGTTCTTC; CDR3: CASSQDLTGSSYNEQFF
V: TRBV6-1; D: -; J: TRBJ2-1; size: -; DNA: TGTGCCAGCAGTGAACCACGGGGATCCTACAATGAGCAGTTCTTC; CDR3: CASSEPRGSYNEQFF
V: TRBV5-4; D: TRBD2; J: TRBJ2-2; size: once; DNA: TGTGCCAGCAGCTTACCCCGCGGGGGGGGACGTAGCGGGGAGCTGTTTTTT; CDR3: CASSLPRGGGRSGELFF
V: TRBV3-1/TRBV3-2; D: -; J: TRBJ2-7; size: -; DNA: TGTGCCAGCAGCATCCTGCGAGGGGGGGTCTACGAGCAGTACTTC; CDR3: CASSILRGGVYEQYF
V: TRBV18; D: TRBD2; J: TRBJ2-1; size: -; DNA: TGTGCCAGCTCACCACGGTCGACTAGCGGGGGGTACAATGAGCAGTTCTTC; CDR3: CASSPRSTSGGYNEQFF
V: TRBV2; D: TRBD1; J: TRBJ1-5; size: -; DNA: TGTGCCAGCAGTTCCGGGACAGGCAATCAGCCCCAGCATTTT; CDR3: CASSSGTGNQPQHF
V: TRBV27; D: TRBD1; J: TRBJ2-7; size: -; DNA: TGTGCCAGCAGTTTATCCCCCCGACAGGGGGCCTCCTACGAGCAGTACTTC; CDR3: CASSLSPRQGASYEQYF
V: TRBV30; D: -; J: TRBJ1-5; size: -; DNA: TGTGCCTGGAACAGGGAGCTTCAGCCCCAGCATTTT; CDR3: CAWNRELQPQHF
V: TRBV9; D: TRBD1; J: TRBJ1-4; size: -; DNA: TGTGCCAGCAGCCAGGGGGACAGAGTTAATTGGGGCCATGAAAAACTGTTTTTT; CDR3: CASSQGDRVNWGHEKLFF
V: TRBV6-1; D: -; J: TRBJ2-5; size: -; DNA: TGTGCCAGCAGTGAACGGGACTCAACGTACCAAGAGACCCAGTACTTC; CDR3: CASSERDSTYQETQYF
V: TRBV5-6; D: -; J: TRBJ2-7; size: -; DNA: TGTGCCAGCAGCTTGATTTTTATCCACGAGCAGTACTTC; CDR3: CASSLIFIHEQYF
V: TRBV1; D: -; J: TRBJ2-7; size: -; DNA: TGCACCAGCAGCCGCAAATTGGGCCTTCCGAAACACTTC; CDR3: CTSSRKLGLPKHF
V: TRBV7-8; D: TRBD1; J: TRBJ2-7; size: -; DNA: TGTGCCAGCAGAGCTAACAGGGGGCAACTTTTGGAGCAGTACTTC; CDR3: CASRANRGQLLEQYF
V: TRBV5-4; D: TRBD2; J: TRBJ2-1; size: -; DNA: TGTGCCAGCAGGCTAGCGGGAAGGTACAATGAGCAGTTCTTC; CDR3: CASRLAGRYNEQFF
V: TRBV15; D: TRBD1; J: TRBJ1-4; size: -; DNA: TGTGCCACCAGTAATGACAGGGGACGTGAAAAACTGTTTTTT; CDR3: CATSNDRGREKLFF
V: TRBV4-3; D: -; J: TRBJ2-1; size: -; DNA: TGCGCCAGCAGCCAAGTCTGGGCAGGGCCCTTCTACAATGAGCAGTTCTTC; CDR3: CASSQVWAGPFYNEQFF
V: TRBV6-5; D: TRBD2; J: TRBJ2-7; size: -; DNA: TGTGCCAGCACTATTACCGGGGGGAAAATTTACGAGCAGTACTTC; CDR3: CASTITGGKIYEQYF
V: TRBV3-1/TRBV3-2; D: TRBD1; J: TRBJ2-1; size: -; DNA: TGTGCCAGCAGCCAAGAGGGGGGACAGGGGGCCTATGAGCAGTTCTTC; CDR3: CASSQEGGQGAYEQFF
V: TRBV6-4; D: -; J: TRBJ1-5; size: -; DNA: TGTGCCAGCTCGCCGGAGGGCGGTCAGCCCCAGCATTTT; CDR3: CASSPEGGQPQHF
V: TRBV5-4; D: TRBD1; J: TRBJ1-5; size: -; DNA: TGTGCCAGCAGCTTGGGGGGGACAGGCACTCAGCCCCAGCATTTT; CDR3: CASSLGGTGTQPQHF
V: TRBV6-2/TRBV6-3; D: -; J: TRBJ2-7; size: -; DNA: TGTGCCAGCAGTTACCACATCACCTACGAGCAGTACTTC; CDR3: CASSYHITYEQYF
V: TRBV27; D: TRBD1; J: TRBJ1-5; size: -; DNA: TGTGCCAGCAGGGGACAGGGTAATCAGCCCCAGCATTTT; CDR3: CASRGQGNQPQHF
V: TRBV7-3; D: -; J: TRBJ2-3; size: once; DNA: TGTGCCAGCAGCTTAAACGAGGGATGGGGTACGCAGTATTTT; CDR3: CASSLNEGWGTQYF
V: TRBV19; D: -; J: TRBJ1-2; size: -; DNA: TGTGCCAGTAGTATAGGCGGACTCAGAGAAAACTATGGCTACACCTTC; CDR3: CASSIGGLRENYGYTF
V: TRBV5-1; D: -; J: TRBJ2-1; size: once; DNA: TGCGCCAGCAGCCGGGGGACAGACGTTTACAATGAGCAGTTCTTC; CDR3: CASSRGTDVYNEQFF
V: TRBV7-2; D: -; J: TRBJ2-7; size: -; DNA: TGTGCCAGCAGCTTAATGGGGCAGGGCAGCTACGAGCAGTACTTC; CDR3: CASSLMGQGSYEQYF
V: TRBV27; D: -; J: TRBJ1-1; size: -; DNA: TGTGCCAGCAGCCTACAGAGGAACACTGAAGCTTTCTTT; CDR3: CASSLQRNTEAFF
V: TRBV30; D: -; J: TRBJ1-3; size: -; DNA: TGTGCCTGGAGTGAGGACTTTGAATCTGGAAACACCATATATTTT; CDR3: CAWSEDFESGNTIYF
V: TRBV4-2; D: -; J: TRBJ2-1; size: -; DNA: TGTGCCAGCAGCCAAGATTTACCGGGACTCCGGTGGTACAATGAGCAGTTCTTC; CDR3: CASSQDLPGLRWYNEQFF
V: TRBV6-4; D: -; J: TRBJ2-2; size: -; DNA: TGTGCCAGCAGTGACCAGGGGAACACCGGGGAGCTGTTTTTT; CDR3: CASSDQGNTGELFF
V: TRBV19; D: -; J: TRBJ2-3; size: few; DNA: TGTGCCAGTAGTATTAGTAGAGGGACAGATACGCAGTATTTT; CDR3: CASSISRGTDTQYF
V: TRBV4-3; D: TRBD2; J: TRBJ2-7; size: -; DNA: TGCGCCAGCAGCCAAGGTGCTAGCGGGGGACTGGGGGAGCAGTACTTC; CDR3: CASSQGASGGLGEQYF
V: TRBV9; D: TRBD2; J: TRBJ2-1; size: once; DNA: TGTGCCAGCAGCGCTAGCGGAGTACCCAACAATGAGCAGTTCTTC; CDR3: CASSASGVPNNEQFF
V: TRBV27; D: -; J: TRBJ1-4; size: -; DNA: TGTGCCAGCAGCAGGACAGCCAATGAAAAACTGTTTTTT; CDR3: CASSRTANEKLFF
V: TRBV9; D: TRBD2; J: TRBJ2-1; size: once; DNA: TGTGCCAGCAGCGTAGGTCCGGCGGGAGGGTCTAATGAGCAGTTCTTC; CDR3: CASSVGPAGGSNEQFF
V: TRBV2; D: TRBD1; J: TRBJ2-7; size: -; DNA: TGTGCCATTACGACAGGGGGTGTCGACTACGAGCAGTACTTC; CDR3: CAITTGGVDYEQYF
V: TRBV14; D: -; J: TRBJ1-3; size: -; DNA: TGTGCCAGCAGCCAAGTAACAACCTCTGGAAACACCATATATTTT; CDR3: CASSQVTTSGNTIYF
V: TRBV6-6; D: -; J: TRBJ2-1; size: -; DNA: TGTGCCAGCAGTTACCGGGACACCTCAATGAAGCAGTTCTTC; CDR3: CASSYRDTSMKQFF
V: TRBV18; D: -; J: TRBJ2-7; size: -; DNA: TGTGCCAGCTCACCAATCAGACAGTTCCCCTACGAGCAGTACTTC; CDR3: CASSPIRQFPYEQYF
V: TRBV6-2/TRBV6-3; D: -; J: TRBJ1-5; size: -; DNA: TGTGCCAGCAGTTACTCGTCCCGGACTAGCGACAATCAGCCCCAGCATTTT; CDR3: CASSYSSRTSDNQPQHF
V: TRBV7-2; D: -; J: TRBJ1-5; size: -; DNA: TGTGCCAGCAGTATATACAATCAGCCCCAGCATTTT; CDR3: CASSIYNQPQHF
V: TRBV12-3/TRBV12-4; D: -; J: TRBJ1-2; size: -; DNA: TGTGCCAGCACCCCCGGGAGGTTGAGAGGCTACACCTTC; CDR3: CASTPGRLRGYTF
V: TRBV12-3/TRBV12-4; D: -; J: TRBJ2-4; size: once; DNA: TGTGCCAGCAGTCATGGGACTGCTGGGATTCAGTACTTC; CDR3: CASSHGTAGIQYF
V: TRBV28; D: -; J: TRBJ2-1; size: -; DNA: TGTGCCAGCAGTTTGTCAGGGAACCCCTACAATGAGCAGTTCTTC; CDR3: CASSLSGNPYNEQFF
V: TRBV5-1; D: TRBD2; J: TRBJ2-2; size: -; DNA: TGCGCCAGCAGCCTAGTACCCCCCGGGGGGGCGAACACCGGGGAGCTGTTTTTT; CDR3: CASSLVPPGGANTGELFF
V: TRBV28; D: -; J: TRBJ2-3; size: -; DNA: TGTGCCAGCAGTTACAGACAGGGAGGAAAGGATACGCAGTATTTT; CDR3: CASSYRQGGKDTQYF
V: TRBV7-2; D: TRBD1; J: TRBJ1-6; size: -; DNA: TGTGCCAGCAGCTATCTAGTAAGGGAACAGGGGTCGAGTTCACCCCTCCACTTT; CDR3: CASSYLVREQGSSSPLHF
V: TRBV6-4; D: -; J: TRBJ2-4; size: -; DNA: TGTGCCTTCGGCGGGACTCGCGGCATTCAGTACTTC; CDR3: CAFGGTRGIQYF
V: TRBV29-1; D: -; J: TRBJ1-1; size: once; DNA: TGCAGCGTTGCAGGGAGGATGAACACTGAAGCTTTCTTT; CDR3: CSVAGRMNTEAFF